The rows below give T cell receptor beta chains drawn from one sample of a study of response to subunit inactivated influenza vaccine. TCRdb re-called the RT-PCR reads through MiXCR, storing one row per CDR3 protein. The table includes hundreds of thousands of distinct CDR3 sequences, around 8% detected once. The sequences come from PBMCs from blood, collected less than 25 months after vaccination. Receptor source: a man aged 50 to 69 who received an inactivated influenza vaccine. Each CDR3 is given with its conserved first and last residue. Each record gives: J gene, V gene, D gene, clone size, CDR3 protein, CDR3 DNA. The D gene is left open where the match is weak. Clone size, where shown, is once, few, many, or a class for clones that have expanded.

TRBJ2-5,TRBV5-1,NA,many,CASSSSWETQYF,TGCGCCAGCAGCTCTTCTTGGGAGACCCAGTACTTC
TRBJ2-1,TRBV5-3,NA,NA,CARSADSSNEQFF,TGTGCCAGAAGCGCGGACTCATCCAATGAGCAGTTCTTC
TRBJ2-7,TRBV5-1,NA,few,CASKASPSYYEQYF,TGCGCCAGCAAGGCGTCTCCCTCCTACTACGAGCAGTACTTC
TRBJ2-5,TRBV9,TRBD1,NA,CASSKTGTGGITGHSSF,TGTGCCAGCAGCAAGACCGGGACAGGGGGCATTACCGGCCACTCTTCATTC
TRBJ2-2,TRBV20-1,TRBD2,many,CSAPVAGGRTGELFF,TGCAGTGCTCCCGTAGCGGGAGGTAGAACCGGGGAGCTGTTTTTT
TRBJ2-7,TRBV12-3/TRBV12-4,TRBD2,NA,CASSFRLTSGLVEQYF,TGTGCCAGCAGTTTCCGTCTTACTAGCGGGTTAGTCGAGCAGTACTTC
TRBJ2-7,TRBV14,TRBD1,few,CASSQPGTGFYHEQYF,TGTGCCAGCAGCCAACCCGGGACAGGCTTTTACCACGAGCAGTACTTC
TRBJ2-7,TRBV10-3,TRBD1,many,CAISGVGQGSYEQYF,TGTGCCATCAGTGGGGTGGGACAGGGCTCCTACGAGCAGTACTTC
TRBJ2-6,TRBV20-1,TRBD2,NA,CSASGFSGGSGANVLTF,TGCAGTGCTAGCGGTTTTAGCGGGGGTAGTGGGGCCAACGTCCTGACTTTC
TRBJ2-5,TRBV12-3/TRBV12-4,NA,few,CASSPQGPRVGTQYF,TGTGCCAGCAGTCCCCAAGGCCCGCGGGTTGGGACCCAGTACTTC
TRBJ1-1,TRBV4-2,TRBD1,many,CASRPGDSNLFYGNTEAFF,TGTGCCAGCAGACCGGGGGACAGTAACCTTTTCTACGGGAACACTGAAGCTTTCTTT
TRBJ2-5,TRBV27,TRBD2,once,CASSLRLAGGPKTQYF,TGTGCCAGCAGTTTACGGCTAGCGGGAGGGCCGAAGACCCAGTACTTC
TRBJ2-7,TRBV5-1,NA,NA,CASSLNTAVSSYEQYF,TGCGCCAGCAGCTTAAATACGGCTGTAAGCTCCTACGAGCAGTACTTC
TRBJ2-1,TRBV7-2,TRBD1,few,CASSLRQGESYEQFF,TGTGCCAGCAGCTTAAGACAGGGGGAATCGTATGAGCAGTTCTTC
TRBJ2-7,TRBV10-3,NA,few,CAISGQGGEQYF,TGTGCCATCAGTGGCCAGGGCGGCGAGCAGTACTTC
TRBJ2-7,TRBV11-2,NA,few,CASSLVRGAFYEQYF,TGTGCCAGCAGCTTAGTTCGGGGGGCTTTCTACGAGCAGTACTTC
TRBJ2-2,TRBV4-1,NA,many,CASSQDVTNTGELFF,TGCGCCAGCAGCCAAGATGTCACGAACACCGGGGAGCTGTTTTTT
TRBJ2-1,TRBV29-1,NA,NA,CSVEDELESSYNEQFF,TGCAGCGTTGAAGATGAGCTCGAGAGCTCCTACAATGAGCAGTTCTTC
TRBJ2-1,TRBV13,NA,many,CASSVRDSFSYNEQFF,TGTGCCAGCAGCGTCCGGGACTCCTTCTCCTACAATGAGCAGTTCTTC
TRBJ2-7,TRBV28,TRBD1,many,CASSPGDRGLEQYF,TGTGCCAGCAGCCCTGGGGACAGGGGTTTAGAGCAGTACTTC
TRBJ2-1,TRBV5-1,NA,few,CASSFLGMDEQFF,TGCGCCAGCAGCTTCCTGGGCATGGATGAGCAGTTCTTC
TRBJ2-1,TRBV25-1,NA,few,CASSAATRDFLF,TGTGCCAGCAGTGCGGCTACTAGGGATTTCCTCTTC
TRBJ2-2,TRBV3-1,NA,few,CASSPRVAGNTGELFF,TGTGCCAGCAGCCCGAGGGTGGCTGGAAACACCGGGGAGCTGTTTTTT
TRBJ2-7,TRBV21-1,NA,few,CASSKEGTKRRYEQYF,TGTGCCAGCAGCAAAGAAGGGACTAAGAGGAGGTACGAGCAGTACTTC
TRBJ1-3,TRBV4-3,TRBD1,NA,CASSQGQGPGNTIYF,TGCGCCAGCAGCCAGGGACAGGGACCTGGAAACACCATATATTTT
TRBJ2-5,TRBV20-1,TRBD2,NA,CSARGLTSGTQETQYF,TGCAGTGCTAGGGGGCTTACCAGCGGGACTCAAGAGACCCAGTACTTC
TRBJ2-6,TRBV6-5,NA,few,CASSYSDTNSGANVLTF,TGTGCCAGCAGTTACTCGGACACAAACTCTGGGGCCAACGTCCTGACTTTC
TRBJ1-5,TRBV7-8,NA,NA,CASSPGYSNQPQHF,TGTGCCAGCAGCCCGGGATATAGCAATCAGCCCCAGCATTTT
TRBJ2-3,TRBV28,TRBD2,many,CASSSHTSGGTDTQYF,TGTGCCAGCAGTTCTCATACTAGCGGAGGCACAGATACGCAGTATTTT
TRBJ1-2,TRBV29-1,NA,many,CSGGTDVYGYTF,TGCAGCGGAGGGACGGACGTCTATGGCTACACCTTC
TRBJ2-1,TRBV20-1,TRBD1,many,CSARPRQGLSYNEQFF,TGCAGTGCTAGACCCCGACAGGGCCTATCCTACAATGAGCAGTTCTTC
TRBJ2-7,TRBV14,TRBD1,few,CASSETGDSYEQYF,TGTGCCAGCAGCGAGACAGGGGACTCCTACGAGCAGTACTTC
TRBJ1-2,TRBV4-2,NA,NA,CASSHLTGLVGYTF,TGTGCCAGCAGCCACCTTACAGGGTTGGTCGGCTACACCTTC
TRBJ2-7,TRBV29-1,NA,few,CSHPGTPSYEQYF,TGCAGCCACCCAGGGACACCTTCCTACGAGCAGTACTTC
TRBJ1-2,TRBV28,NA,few,CASSMAGGRWLHTF,TGTGCCAGCAGCATGGCCGGGGGAAGATGGCTACACACCTTC
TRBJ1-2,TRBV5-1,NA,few,CASSPDSPSYGYTF,TGCGCCAGCAGCCCCGACAGTCCCAGCTATGGCTACACCTTC
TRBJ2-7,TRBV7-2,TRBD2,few,CARACGGSLTYEQYF,TGTGCCAGAGCTTGCGGCGGGAGCCTTACCTACGAGCAGTACTTC
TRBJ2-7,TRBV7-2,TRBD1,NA,CASSSRQGGQYF,TGTGCCAGCAGCTCACGACAGGGCGGTCAGTACTTC
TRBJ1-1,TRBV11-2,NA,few,CASSYPGRGNTEAFF,TGTGCCAGCAGCTACCCAGGGCGTGGGAACACTGAAGCTTTCTTT
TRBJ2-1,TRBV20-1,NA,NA,CSARDRRTPYNEQFF,TGCAGTGCTAGAGATCGGAGGACTCCTTACAATGAGCAGTTCTTC
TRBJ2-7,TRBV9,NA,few,CASSFGGTANYEQYF,TGTGCCAGCAGCTTTGGGGGGACAGCAAACTACGAGCAGTACTTC